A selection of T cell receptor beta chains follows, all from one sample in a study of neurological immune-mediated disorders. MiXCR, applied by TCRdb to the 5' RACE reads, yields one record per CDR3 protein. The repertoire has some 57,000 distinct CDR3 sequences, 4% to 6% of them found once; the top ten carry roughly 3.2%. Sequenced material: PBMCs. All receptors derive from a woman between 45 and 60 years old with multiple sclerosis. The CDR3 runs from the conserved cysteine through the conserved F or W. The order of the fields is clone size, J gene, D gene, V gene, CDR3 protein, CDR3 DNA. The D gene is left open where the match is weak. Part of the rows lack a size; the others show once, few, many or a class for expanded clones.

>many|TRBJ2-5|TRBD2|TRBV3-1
CASSPLAGEETQYF
TGTGCCAGCAGCCCTCTAGCGGGGGAGGAGACCCAGTACTTC
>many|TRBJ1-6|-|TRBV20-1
CSAREVLGGPSPLHF
TGCAGTGCTAGAGAAGTTTTGGGGGGGCCATCACCCCTCCACTTT
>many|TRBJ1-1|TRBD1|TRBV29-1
CSVIQGGAGTEAFF
TGCAGCGTCATACAGGGGGGTGCTGGCACTGAAGCTTTCTTT
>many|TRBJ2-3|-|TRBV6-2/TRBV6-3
CASSTIGDTQYF
TGTGCCAGCAGCACTATCGGGGATACGCAGTATTTT
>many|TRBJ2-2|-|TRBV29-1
CSVYGRGLEFGNTGELFF
TGCAGCGTTTACGGGCGGGGCCTTGAATTCGGAAACACCGGGGAGCTGTTTTTT
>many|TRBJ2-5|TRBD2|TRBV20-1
CSASPGGEETQYF
TGCAGTGCTAGTCCGGGGGGTGAAGAGACCCAGTACTTC
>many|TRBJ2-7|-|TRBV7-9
CASSLTSSYEQYF
TGTGCCAGCAGCTTAACTAGCTCCTACGAGCAGTACTTC
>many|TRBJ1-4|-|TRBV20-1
CSARNSLKSLFF
TGCAGTGCTAGAAACTCCTTAAAAAGCCTGTTTTTT
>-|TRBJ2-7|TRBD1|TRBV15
CATSETGQGQCF
TGTGCCACCAGCGAGACCGGACAGGGCCAGTGCTTC
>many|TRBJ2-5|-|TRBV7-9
CASSLGLAGRKETQYF
TGTGCCAGCAGCTTAGGACTGGCGGGGAGGAAAGAGACCCAGTACTTC
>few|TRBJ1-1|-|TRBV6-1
CASSESRVEAEAFF
TGTGCCAGCAGTGAAAGCAGGGTAGAAGCTGAAGCTTTCTTT
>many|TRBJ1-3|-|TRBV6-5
CASSYYQTGSGNTIYF
TGTGCCAGCAGTTATTATCAGACAGGCTCTGGAAACACCATATATTTT
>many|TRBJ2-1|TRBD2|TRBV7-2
CASSLRLAGRNEQFF
TGTGCCAGCAGCTTACGACTAGCGGGGAGGAATGAGCAGTTCTTC
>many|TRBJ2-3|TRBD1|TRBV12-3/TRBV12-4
CASRAGQATQYF
TGTGCCAGCAGGGCGGGACAGGCTACGCAGTATTTT
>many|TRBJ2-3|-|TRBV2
CASRTLPDTQYF
TGTGCCAGCAGAACCCTACCAGATACGCAGTATTTT
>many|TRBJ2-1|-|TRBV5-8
CASSMGVSSDEQFF
TGTGCCAGCAGCATGGGTGTCAGCTCCGATGAGCAGTTCTTC
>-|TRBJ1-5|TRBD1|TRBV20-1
CSARGTGEVQPQNF
TGCAGTGCTAGAGGGACAGGGGAGGTTCAGCCCCAGAATTTT
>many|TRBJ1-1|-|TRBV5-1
CASSLRAMNTEAFF
TGCGCCAGCAGCTTGCGGGCGATGAACACTGAAGCTTTCTTT
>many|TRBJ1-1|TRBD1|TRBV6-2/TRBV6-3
CASSYLLNRGRTEAFF
TGTGCCAGCAGTTACCTTTTAAACAGGGGGCGGACTGAAGCTTTCTTT
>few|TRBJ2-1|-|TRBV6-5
CASSYQGTGPYNEQFF
TGTGCCAGCAGTTACCAAGGGACGGGCCCCTACAATGAGCAGTTCTTC
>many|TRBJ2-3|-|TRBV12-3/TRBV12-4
CASSLRGSDTDTQYF
TGTGCCAGCAGTTTAAGGGGGTCGGACACAGATACGCAGTATTTT
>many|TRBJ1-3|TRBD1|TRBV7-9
CASSQRPGQGENTIYF
TGTGCCAGCAGCCAAAGACCGGGACAGGGAGAAAACACCATATATTTT
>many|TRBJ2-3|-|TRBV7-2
CASSLVGTDTQYF
TGTGCCAGCAGCTTAGTGGGTACAGATACGCAGTATTTT
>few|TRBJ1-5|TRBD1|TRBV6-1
CASVGQSNQPQHF
TGTGCCAGCGTGGGACAGTCCAATCAGCCCCAGCATTTT
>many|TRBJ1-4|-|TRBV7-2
CASSLLGATNEKLFF
TGTGCCAGCAGCTTATTGGGTGCAACTAATGAAAAACTGTTTTTT
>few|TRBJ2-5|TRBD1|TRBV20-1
CSARSMRTGFQETQYF
TGCAGTGCTAGATCCATGAGGACAGGGTTCCAAGAGACCCAGTACTTC
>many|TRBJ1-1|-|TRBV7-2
CASGIGGNTEAFF
TGTGCCAGCGGCATAGGGGGGAACACTGAAGCTTTCTTT
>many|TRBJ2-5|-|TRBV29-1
CSVNYQETQYF
TGCAGCGTCAACTATCAAGAGACCCAGTACTTC
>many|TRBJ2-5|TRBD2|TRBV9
CASSASGEETQYF
TGTGCCAGCAGCGCTAGCGGGGAAGAGACCCAGTACTTC
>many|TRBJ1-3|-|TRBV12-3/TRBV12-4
CASSAGVTGNTIYF
TGTGCCAGCAGTGCAGGGGTGACGGGAAACACCATATATTTT
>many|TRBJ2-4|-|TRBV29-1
CSVEKATGNIQYF
TGCAGCGTTGAGAAGGCCACCGGGAACATTCAGTACTTC
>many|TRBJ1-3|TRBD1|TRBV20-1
CSASYSLGQGVLVGNTIYF
TGCAGTGCTAGCTACTCATTGGGACAGGGGGTTTTGGTTGGAAACACCATATATTTT
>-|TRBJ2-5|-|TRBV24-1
CATSPPGRVNEVQETQYF
TGTGCCACCAGTCCTCCTGGCAGGGTAAATGAGGTCCAAGAGACCCAGTACTTC
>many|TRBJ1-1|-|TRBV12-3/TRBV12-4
CASTGEGDTEAFF
TGTGCCAGCACGGGAGAGGGGGACACTGAGGCTTTCTTT
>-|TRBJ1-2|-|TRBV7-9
CASSSRVDYGYTF
TGTGCCAGCAGCTCCAGGGTGGACTATGGCTACACCTTC
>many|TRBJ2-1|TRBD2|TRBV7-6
CASSTRWEGYNEQFF
TGTGCCAGCAGCACCCGTTGGGAGGGGTACAATGAGCAGTTCTTC
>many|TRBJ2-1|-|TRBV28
CASTTRIGINNEQFF
TGTGCCAGCACCACCAGGATAGGGATTAACAATGAGCAGTTCTTC
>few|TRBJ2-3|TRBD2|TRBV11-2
CASSSRWRGGQDTQYF
TGTGCCAGCAGCTCCCGGTGGCGGGGGGGCCAGGATACGCAGTATTTT
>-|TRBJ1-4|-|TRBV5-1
CASSPRGGLGTNEKLFF
TGCGCCAGCAGCCCCCGAGGGGGATTGGGGACTAATGAAAAACTGTTTTTT
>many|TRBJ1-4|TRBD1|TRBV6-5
CASSKPGTGSEKLFF
TGTGCCAGCAGCAAACCCGGGACAGGGTCCGAAAAACTGTTTTTT
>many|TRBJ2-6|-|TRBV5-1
CASSFQGSGANVLTF
TGCGCCAGCAGCTTTCAGGGCTCTGGGGCCAACGTCCTGACTTTC
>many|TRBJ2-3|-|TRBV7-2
CASSLARVGVGADTQYF
TGTGCCAGCAGCTTAGCGCGAGTCGGGGTGGGAGCAGATACGCAGTATTTT
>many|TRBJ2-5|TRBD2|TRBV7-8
CASSMGLARQETQYF
TGTGCCAGCAGCATGGGACTAGCGAGACAAGAGACCCAGTACTTC
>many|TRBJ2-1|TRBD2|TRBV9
CASSDLGGGYNEQFF
TGTGCCAGCAGCGACCTTGGGGGGGGGTACAATGAGCAGTTCTTC
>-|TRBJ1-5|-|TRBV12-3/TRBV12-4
CASSLIPSDQPQNF
TGTGCCAGCAGTTTGATCCCTTCCGATCAGCCCCAGAATTTT
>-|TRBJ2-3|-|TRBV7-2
CASSYRADTQYF
TGTGCCAGCAGTTACCGGGCAGATACGCAGTATTTT
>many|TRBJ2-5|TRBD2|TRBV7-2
CASSFSGGGETQYF
TGTGCCAGCAGTTTTAGCGGGGGCGGGGAGACCCAGTACTTC
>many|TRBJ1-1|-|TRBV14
CASSRGLSTEAFF
TGTGCCAGCAGCCGTGGACTGAGCACTGAAGCTTTCTTT
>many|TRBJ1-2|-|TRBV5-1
CASSLDRNYGYTF
TGCGCCAGCAGCTTGGACAGGAACTATGGCTACACCTTC
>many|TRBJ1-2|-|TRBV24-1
CATSVDRPYGYTF
TGTGCCACCAGTGTCGACAGGCCCTATGGCTACACCTTC
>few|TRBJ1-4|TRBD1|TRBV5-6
CASSQTGGDEKLFF
TGTGCCAGCAGCCAGACAGGGGGTGATGAAAAACTGTTTTTT
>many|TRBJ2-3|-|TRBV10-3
CAITAADTQYF
TGTGCCATCACCGCGGCTGATACGCAGTATTTT
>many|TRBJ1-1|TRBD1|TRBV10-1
CASSPRQGTEAFF
TGCGCCAGCAGTCCCCGACAGGGGACCGAAGCTTTCTTT
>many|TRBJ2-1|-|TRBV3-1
CASSQPTGYSREQFF
TGTGCCAGCAGCCAACCCACAGGGTATTCACGAGAGCAGTTCTTC
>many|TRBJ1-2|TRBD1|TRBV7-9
CASSPGQGTYGYTF
TGTGCCAGCAGCCCAGGACAGGGAACCTATGGCTACACCTTC
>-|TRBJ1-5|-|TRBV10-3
CAISEGPPVDTNQPQHF
TGTGCCATCAGTGAAGGACCACCAGTCGATACTAATCAGCCCCAGCATTTT
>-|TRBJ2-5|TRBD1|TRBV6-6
CASGKQGAPETQYF
TGTGCCAGCGGGAAACAGGGGGCGCCTGAGACCCAGTACTTC
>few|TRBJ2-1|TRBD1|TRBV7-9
CASSPTGTGVNEQFF
TGTGCCAGCAGCCCAACCGGGACAGGGGTCAATGAGCAGTTCTTC
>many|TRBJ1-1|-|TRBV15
CATSRGGVTEAFF
TGTGCCACCAGCAGAGGAGGGGTCACTGAAGCTTTCTTT
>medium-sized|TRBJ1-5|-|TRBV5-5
CASSLFSEGRNQPQNF
TGTGCCAGCAGCTTATTCAGTGAGGGGCGCAATCAGCCCCAGAATTTT